The sequence of this T cell receptor beta chain was determined in a study of cytomegalovirus exposure and HLA in healthy donors. Study outcomes and limitations: Common viral pathogens seemed, in a later analysis, to connect with several of the most significant clusters. The authors later linked a missense DCLRE1C variant to TCR beta V- and J-gene trimming. Listed as cytomegalovirus-associated were 164 TCR beta chains.

13 Jbeta primers and 60 Vbeta primers were used for the PCR. As processed by the authors: Unique TCR beta chains totaled around 86 million in a later count, with around 12 million of them shared. The assay was immunoSEQ multiplex PCR, and TCRdb's table has in-frame clones only and misses some. The V and J calls and clone size come from that table; D and trimming were worked out from the DNA. The repertoire holds about 95,000 clones, with about four fifths as singletons. Germline assignment: CDR1 SNHLY and CDR2 FYNNEI. The V segment lost 6 bases and the J segment 1 base; nucleotides outside the gene matches: 11. The CDR3 has 18 residues. This clone was seen a few times. Antigen: not known.

Sample: PBMCs. This sequence originates from a woman aged 40 to 50 in good health and CMV-seropositive. The chain carries TRBV2 and TRBJ2-6; 8 nucleotides align to TRBD2. The CDR3 DNA reads as TGTGCCAGCAGGGATTTAGCGGGAACCGCTTCTGGGGCCAACGTCCTGACTTTC. Protein: CASRDLAGTASGANVLTF.